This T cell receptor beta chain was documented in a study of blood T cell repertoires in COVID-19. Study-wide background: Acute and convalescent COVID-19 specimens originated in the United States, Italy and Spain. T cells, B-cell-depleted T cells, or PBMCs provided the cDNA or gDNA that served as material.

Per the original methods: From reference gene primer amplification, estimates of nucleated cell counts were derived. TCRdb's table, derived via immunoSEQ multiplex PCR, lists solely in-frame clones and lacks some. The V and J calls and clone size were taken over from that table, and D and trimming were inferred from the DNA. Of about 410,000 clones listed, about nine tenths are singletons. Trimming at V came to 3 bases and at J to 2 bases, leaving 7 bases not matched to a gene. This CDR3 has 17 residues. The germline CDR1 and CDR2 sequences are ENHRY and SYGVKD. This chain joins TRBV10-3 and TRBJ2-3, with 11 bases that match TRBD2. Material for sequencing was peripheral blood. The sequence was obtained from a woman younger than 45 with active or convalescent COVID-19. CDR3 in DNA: TGTGCCATCAGTGAATTTCTAGCGGGAGGAAACACAGATACGCAGTATTTT. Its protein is CAISEFLAGGNTDTQYF.